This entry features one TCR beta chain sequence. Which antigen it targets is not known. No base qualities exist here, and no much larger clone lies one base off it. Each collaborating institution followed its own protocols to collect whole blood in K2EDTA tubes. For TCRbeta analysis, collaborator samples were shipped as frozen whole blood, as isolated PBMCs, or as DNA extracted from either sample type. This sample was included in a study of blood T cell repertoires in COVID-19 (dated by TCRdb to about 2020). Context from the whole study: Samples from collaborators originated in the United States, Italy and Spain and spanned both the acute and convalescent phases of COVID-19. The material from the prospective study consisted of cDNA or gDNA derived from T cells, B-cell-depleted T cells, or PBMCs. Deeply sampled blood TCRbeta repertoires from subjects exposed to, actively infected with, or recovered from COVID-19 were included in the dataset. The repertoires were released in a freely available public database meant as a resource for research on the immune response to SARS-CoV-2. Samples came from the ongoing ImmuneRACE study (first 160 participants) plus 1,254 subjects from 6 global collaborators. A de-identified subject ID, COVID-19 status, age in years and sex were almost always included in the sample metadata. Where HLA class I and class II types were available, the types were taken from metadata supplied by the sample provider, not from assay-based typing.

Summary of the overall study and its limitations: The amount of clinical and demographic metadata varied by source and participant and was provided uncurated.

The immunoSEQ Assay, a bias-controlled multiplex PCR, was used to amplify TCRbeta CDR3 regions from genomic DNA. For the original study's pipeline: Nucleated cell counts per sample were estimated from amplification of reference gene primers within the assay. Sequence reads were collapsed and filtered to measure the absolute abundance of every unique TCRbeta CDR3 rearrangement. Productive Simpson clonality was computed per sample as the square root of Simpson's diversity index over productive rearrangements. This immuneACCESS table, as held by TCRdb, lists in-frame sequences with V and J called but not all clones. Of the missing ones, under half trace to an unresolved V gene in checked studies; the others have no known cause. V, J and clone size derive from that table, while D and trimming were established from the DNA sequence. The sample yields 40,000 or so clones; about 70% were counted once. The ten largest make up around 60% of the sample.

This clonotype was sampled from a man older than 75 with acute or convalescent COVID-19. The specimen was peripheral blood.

The DNA sequence is as follows: TGTGCCAGCAGCCAAGATACAACAGATACGCAGTATTTT. This sequence encodes CASSQDTTDTQYF. The chain links TRBV4-2 with TRBJ2-3, with no reliable assignment of the D segment. The CDR3 starts with the cysteine, ends with the phenylalanine, and has 13 residues. Only CDR3 DNA is held: 39 bases, read in frame from base 1. Via the germline V gene, CDR1 is LGHNA and CDR2 YNFKEQ. The junction shows trimming of 0 bases on V and 3 bases on J, plus 4 bases between the germline ends.